This TCR beta chain was identified during a study of persistence of HIV-infected CD4 T cells. About the research overall: Antigen stimulation activated a lower proportion of cells, more of them memory, than anti-CD3/anti-CD28 stimulation. Study-wide results and limits: Within sorted populations, more oligoclonal TCRs accompanied more oligoclonal proviruses.

Comments on this clone: Its antigen is currently unknown.

Sequencing used immunoSEQ version 4 in survey mode. Some clones are missing from TCRdb's copy, which holds only in-frame ones; the method was immunoSEQ multiplex PCR. The data contain 40,000 to 45,000 clones, approximately 93% of them singletons. Germline V gene lookup returns CDR1 MNHEY and CDR2 SVGAGI. V lost 4 bases and J 10 bases, leaving 11 bases between the germline ends. This CDR3 spans 13 amino acids. Anti-CD3/anti-CD28 beads served as a nonspecific positive control stimulus. Responding CD4+ T cells were sorted by upregulation of both CD40 ligand and CD69. The receptor comes from an adult man with HIV who was CMV-seropositive. The specimen comprised CD4+ T cells sorted from PBMCs after approximately 19-hour stimulation, sampled from a patient who received antiretroviral therapy. The J gene is TRBJ1-6, the V gene TRBV6-5; D is unresolved. This chain's CDR3 is CASSSRQISPLHF. CDR3 coding DNA: TGTGCCAGCAGTTCGCGTCAGATCTCACCCCTCCACTTT.